A selection of T cell receptor beta chains follows, all from one sample in a study of cytotoxic CD8 clonotypes in ibrutinib-treated CLL. Measured with immunoSEQ multiplex PCR; TCRdb has only the in-frame clones, and not every one. Of 130,000 or so clones in the sample, roughly 80% were seen once. The specimen was PBMCs, collected after 12 months of ibrutinib treatment. The receptors were gathered from a human donor with chronic lymphocytic leukemia. Both conserved end residues are part of each CDR3. The D gene is left open where the match is weak. Clone size is not always given. Where it is, it says once, few, many or a class for expanded clones.

D gene: TRBD1; J gene: TRBJ1-2; clone size: -; V gene: TRBV11-2; CDR3 protein: CASSLWPPGQGAHGYTF; CDR3 DNA: TGTGCCAGCAGCTTATGGCCTCCGGGACAGGGGGCGCATGGCTACACCTTC
D gene: TRBD1; J gene: TRBJ2-7; clone size: -; V gene: TRBV5-8; CDR3 protein: CASSPQGWAWGEQYF; CDR3 DNA: TGTGCCAGCAGCCCACAGGGGTGGGCCTGGGGCGAGCAGTACTTC
D gene: TRBD1; J gene: TRBJ2-7; clone size: -; V gene: TRBV7-2; CDR3 protein: CASSLLGTGGGEQYF; CDR3 DNA: TGTGCCAGCAGCTTACTAGGGACAGGGGGCGGCGAGCAGTACTTC
D gene: -; J gene: TRBJ2-7; clone size: once; V gene: TRBV28; CDR3 protein: CASSLLTSIWTPNYEQYF; CDR3 DNA: TGTGCCAGCAGTTTATTAACCTCTATTTGGACACCAAACTACGAGCAGTACTTC
D gene: -; J gene: TRBJ2-7; clone size: few; V gene: TRBV10-3; CDR3 protein: CAIQRTDEQYF; CDR3 DNA: TGTGCCATCCAGAGGACAGACGAGCAGTACTTC
D gene: -; J gene: TRBJ2-7; clone size: -; V gene: TRBV28; CDR3 protein: CASRLDGYEQYF; CDR3 DNA: TGTGCCAGCAGATTGGACGGCTACGAGCAGTACTTC
D gene: -; J gene: TRBJ1-1; clone size: -; V gene: TRBV29-1; CDR3 protein: CSVEGTRNKDTEAFF; CDR3 DNA: TGCAGCGTTGAAGGGACAAGGAATAAGGACACTGAAGCTTTCTTT
D gene: TRBD1; J gene: TRBJ2-7; clone size: -; V gene: TRBV7-8; CDR3 protein: CASSSGQGIHEQYF; CDR3 DNA: TGTGCCAGCAGCTCGGGACAGGGGATCCACGAGCAGTACTTC
D gene: -; J gene: TRBJ2-1; clone size: -; V gene: TRBV30; CDR3 protein: CAWSPWGFGEQFF; CDR3 DNA: TGTGCCTGGAGCCCATGGGGGTTTGGTGAGCAGTTCTTC
D gene: -; J gene: TRBJ1-2; clone size: few; V gene: TRBV6-6; CDR3 protein: CATTVPQALGYGYTF; CDR3 DNA: TGTGCCACTACCGTACCCCAGGCTCTAGGCTATGGCTACACCTTC
D gene: -; J gene: TRBJ2-1; clone size: -; V gene: TRBV30; CDR3 protein: CAWSVLGVGFF; CDR3 DNA: TGTGCCTGGAGTGTGTTGGGGGTGGGCTTCTTC
D gene: -; J gene: TRBJ1-3; clone size: -; V gene: TRBV5-1; CDR3 protein: CASSRTEGNTIYF; CDR3 DNA: TGCGCCAGCAGCCGGACAGAAGGAAACACCATATATTTT
D gene: -; J gene: TRBJ1-5; clone size: -; V gene: TRBV30; CDR3 protein: CAWSETVSNQPQHF; CDR3 DNA: TGTGCCTGGAGTGAGACAGTTAGCAATCAGCCCCAGCATTTT
D gene: TRBD2; J gene: TRBJ2-1; clone size: -; V gene: TRBV13; CDR3 protein: CASSRETSLYNEQFF; CDR3 DNA: TGCGCCAGCAGCCGAGAGACTAGCCTCTACAATGAGCAGTTCTTC
D gene: TRBD2; J gene: TRBJ2-7; clone size: -; V gene: TRBV6-5; CDR3 protein: CASRGTSGASYEQYF; CDR3 DNA: TGTGCCAGCAGAGGGACTAGCGGGGCCTCCTACGAGCAGTACTTC
D gene: TRBD2; J gene: TRBJ2-1; clone size: -; V gene: TRBV25-1; CDR3 protein: CASSELVGTSVAVEQFF; CDR3 DNA: TGTGCCAGCAGTGAACTAGTCGGGACTAGCGTCGCAGTGGAGCAGTTCTTC
D gene: TRBD1; J gene: TRBJ1-5; clone size: -; V gene: TRBV27; CDR3 protein: CASSLGTQGNQPQHF; CDR3 DNA: TGTGCCAGCAGTTTAGGGACACAGGGGAATCAGCCCCAGCATTTT
D gene: -; J gene: TRBJ1-1; clone size: -; V gene: TRBV6-5; CDR3 protein: CASSARIMNTEAFF; CDR3 DNA: TGTGCCAGCAGTGCACGGATTATGAACACTGAAGCTTTCTTT
D gene: TRBD1; J gene: TRBJ2-5; clone size: -; V gene: TRBV28; CDR3 protein: CASYDPGQLQETQYF; CDR3 DNA: TGTGCCAGCTACGATCCGGGACAGCTTCAAGAGACCCAGTACTTC
D gene: -; J gene: TRBJ1-3; clone size: few; V gene: TRBV27; CDR3 protein: CASSPTGMSGNTIYF; CDR3 DNA: TGTGCCAGCAGTCCCACAGGGATGTCTGGAAACACCATATATTTT
D gene: -; J gene: TRBJ2-7; clone size: -; V gene: TRBV28; CDR3 protein: CASSALGGPRAEQYF; CDR3 DNA: TGTGCCAGCAGTGCCCTAGGCGGGCCCAGGGCCGAGCAGTACTTC
D gene: -; J gene: TRBJ2-1; clone size: few; V gene: TRBV19; CDR3 protein: CASSLHSTSSYNEQFF; CDR3 DNA: TGTGCCAGTAGTCTCCACTCGACTAGTTCCTACAATGAGCAGTTCTTC